What follows are 32 T cell receptor beta chains derived from one specimen sequenced in a study of shared clonotypes between healthy human individuals. Sequencing was performed with immunoSEQ multiplex PCR; in TCRdb, only in-frame clones are kept and a portion is missing. This sample carries 2 million or so clones, 95% of them seen once, and the ten largest clones take 0.13%. Sequencing was performed on naive CD4+ T cells sorted from blood. Subset defined: CD45RA+ positively selected. These TCRs come from a man aged 18 to 29 in good health.

This chain connects TRBV9 to TRBJ2-4; D is undetermined. Looked up from germline, CDR1 is SGDLS and CDR2 is YYNGEE. The length of the CDR3 is 14 residues. Trimming removed 0 bases at V and 9 bases at J, with 13 bases between. The CDR3 nucleotides read TGTGCCAGCAGCGTAGAGGGCGCCATAGGCATTCAGTACTTC. It translates to CASSVEGAIGIQYF.

The chain uses TRBV6-1 and TRBJ2-7; TRBD2 matches 9 bases. Trimming removed 6 bases from V and 6 bases from J; junction bases left unmatched: 6. The CDR3 contains 13 residues. The germline V gene encodes CDR1 MNHNS and CDR2 SASEGT. CDR3 DNA sequence: TGTGCCAGCAGGCCGGCGGGGGGGATCGAGCAGTACTTC. Amino acid sequence: CASRPAGGIEQYF.

A note on this clone: The sample holds other DNA sequences that translate to the same CDR3. The chain employs TRBV9 and TRBJ2-1; a possible D gene is TRBD2 (6 bases). The germline gives CDR1 SGDLS, CDR2 YYNGEE. The V end lost 0 bases, the J end lost 1 base, and 8 bases lay between the germline ends. This CDR3 comprises 15 residues. In nucleotides, the CDR3 is TGTGCCAGCAGCGTAGTGGGGGGTTCCTACAATGAGCAGTTCTTC. Translating gives CASSVVGGSYNEQFF.

The chain joins TRBV5-1 to TRBJ2-7; the D is unclear. The CDR3 loop spans 12 amino acids. V lost 4 bases, J lost 2 bases, and 7 bases lay in between. CDR1 and CDR2 from the germline V gene are SGHRS and YFSETQ. CDR3 bases: TGCGCCAGCAGCGTTGACACCTACGAGCAGTACTTC. Translating gives CASSVDTYEQYF.

As regards this clone: The sample carries other DNA sequences with the same CDR3. The CDR3 DNA reads as TGCGCCAGCAGCTTGGAGGGACAGGGGGCAGACGGCTACACCTTC. Amino acids: CASSLEGQGADGYTF. The rearrangement links TRBV5-1 to TRBJ1-2, with TRBD1 identical over 12 bases. Germline values: CDR1 SGHRS, CDR2 YFSETQ. V lost 0 bases, J lost 8 bases, and 5 bases stayed unmatched. The CDR3 is made up of 15 amino acids.

Regarding this clone: Other nucleotide sequences from this sample produce the same CDR3. This CDR3 is CASSLVGTDYGYTF. CDR3 nucleotide sequence: TGTGCCAGCAGCTTGGTCGGGACAGACTATGGCTACACCTTC. This chain links TRBV5-4 with TRBJ1-2; TRBD1 aligns across 7 bases. Germline loops: CDR1 SGHNT, CDR2 YYREEE (reference sequence). The CDR3 loop spans 14 amino acids. V was pared by 0 bases and J by 3 bases, with 2 bases of the junction left unmatched.

This clone appeared once. The chain uses TRBV6-5 and TRBJ2-1; the D gene is possibly TRBD2 (5 bases). The CDR3 sequence is 14 residues long. Trimming removed 6 bases at V and 0 bases at J, with 9 bases between. Looked up from germline, CDR1 is MNHEY and CDR2 is SVGAGI. CDR3 DNA: TGTGCCAGCAGAGGAACTAGCTCCTACAATGAGCAGTTCTTC. Translating gives CASRGTSSYNEQFF.

V gene TRBV14 combines with J gene TRBJ2-5, with 10 bases fitting TRBD2. V lost 1 base and J lost 5; bases outside the gene matches: 4. This CDR3 has 15 residues. In germline, CDR1 is SGHDN, CDR2 FVKESK. The CDR3 coding sequence is TGTGCCAGCAGCCAAGTCCTAGCGGGGGTGGAGACCCAGTACTTC. Protein sequence: CASSQVLAGVETQYF.

The chain joins TRBV29-1 to TRBJ1-2; 8 bases are shared with TRBD1. The CDR3 has 12 amino acids. The V gene end was trimmed by 4 bases and the J gene end by 6 bases; junction bases not matched to a gene: 4. Germline V gene sequence: CDR1 SQVTM, CDR2 ANQGSEA. The CDR3 loop is CSVVGQGNGYTF. DNA of the CDR3: TGCAGCGTTGTCGGACAGGGAAATGGCTACACCTTC. The complete variable domain, with remaining parts taken from reference TRBV29-1 and TRBJ1-2, reads SAVISQKPSRDICQRGTSLTIQCQVDSQVTMMFWYRQQPGQSLTLIATANQGSEATYESGFVIDKFPISRPNLTFSTLTVSNMSPEDSSIYLCSVVGQGNGYTFGSGTRLTVV.

Concerning this clone itself: In the same sample, other DNA sequences code for this CDR3. V usage is TRBV28 and J usage is TRBJ2-7; D perhaps matches TRBD2 (6 bases). The CDR3 consists of 13 residues. V dropped 6 bases and J dropped 2 bases, with 11 bases sitting between them. Germline V gene sequence: CDR1 MDHEN, CDR2 SYDVKM. The CDR3 sequence: CASSPGGPYEQYF. In DNA, the CDR3 is TGTGCCAGCAGCCCCGGGGGTCCCTACGAGCAGTACTTC. Drawing the rest from reference TRBV28 and TRBJ2-7, the complete variable domain is DVKVTQSSRYLVKRTGEKVFLECVQDMDHENMFWYRQDPGLGLRLIYFSYDVKMKEKGDIPEGYSVSREKKERFSLILESASTNQTSMYLCASSPGGPYEQYFGPGTRLTVT.

J is TRBJ1-1 and V is TRBV5-1; D perhaps matches TRBD1 (6 bases). The ends were cut back, 0 bases at V and 2 bases at J, with 14 bases in the middle. CDR3 length: 16 residues. Germline V CDR1 and CDR2: SGHRS, YFSETQ. CDR3 nucleotide sequence: TGCGCCAGCAGCTTGGGGCGGACAGCACTTAACACTGAAGCTTTCTTT. It translates to CASSLGRTALNTEAFF.

This clone was found once. The sample has other DNA sequences that encode this CDR3 too. The chain employs TRBV10-3 and TRBJ2-5, with D maybe TRBD1 (5 bases). Germline CDR1 and CDR2: ENHRY and SYGVKD. This CDR3 is built from 13 residues. V lost 2 bases to trimming and J lost 2 bases, with 6 bases between them. The CDR3 loop is CAISEAGQETQYF. In DNA form, the CDR3 reads TGTGCCATCAGTGAGGCAGGGCAAGAGACCCAGTACTTC.

The CDR3 loop is CASSPVGQVSSYEQYF. The CDR3 coding sequence is TGTGCCAGCTCACCTGTGGGACAGGTTAGCTCCTACGAGCAGTACTTC. The rearrangement links TRBV18 to TRBJ2-7, with 8 bases fitting TRBD1. The V segment lost 3 bases and the J segment 0 bases; nucleotides outside the gene matches: 7. The CDR3 runs 16 residues. The V gene's germline CDR1 is KGHSH and CDR2 LQKENI. Complete variable domain (other parts from reference TRBV18 and TRBJ2-7): NAGVMQNPRHLVRRRGQEARLRCSPMKGHSHVYWYRQLPEEGLKFMVYLQKENIIDESGMPKERFSAEFPKEGPSILRIQQVVRGDSAAYFCASSPVGQVSSYEQYFGPGTRLTVT.

This clone was observed at least ten times. The rearrangement links TRBV7-9 to TRBJ2-7, with D perhaps matching TRBD1 (5 bases). Trimming removed 5 bases from V and 7 bases from J, with 21 bases in between. This CDR3 has 15 amino acids. Germline V gene sequence: CDR1 SEHNR, CDR2 FQNEAQ (reference sequence). The CDR3 loop is CASSRSPQGRVEQYF. DNA of the CDR3: TGTGCCAGCAGCCGATCTCCTCAGGGCCGGGTGGAGCAGTACTTC.

The J gene is TRBJ2-1, the V gene TRBV27, with 12 bases fitting TRBD2. The CDR3 length is 16 residues. Germline V gives CDR1 MNHEY, CDR2 SMNVEV (reference sequence). V shed 8 bases and J 4 bases; nucleotides not matched to a gene: 9. This CDR3 reads CASRGDGLAGYNEQFF. DNA for the CDR3: TGTGCCAGCCGAGGGGATGGACTAGCGGGGTACAATGAGCAGTTCTTC.

The chain is built from TRBV11-2 and TRBJ2-7; the D gene could be TRBD1 or TRBD2 (6 bases each). The CDR3 is 16 residues long. V lost 1 base to trimming and J lost 3 bases, with 16 bases between them. The germline gives CDR1 SGHAT, CDR2 FQNNGV. CDR3 protein: CASSLASRGLIYEQYF. The CDR3 DNA follows: TGTGCCAGCAGCTTAGCCTCCCGGGGGCTTATCTACGAGCAGTACTTC.

Here the CDR3 reads CASSVGQGSYNEQFF. CDR3 bases: TGTGCCAGCAGCGTGGGACAGGGATCCTACAATGAGCAGTTCTTC. The rearrangement links TRBV7-9 to TRBJ2-1; the match to TRBD1 covers 9 bases. The CDR3 runs 15 residues. V was clipped by 5 bases and J by 1 base; unmatched bases: 3. CDR1 is SEHNR, CDR2 FQNEAQ, per germline (reference sequence).

This clone was seen a single time. The chain joins TRBV7-8 to TRBJ1-4, with 11 bases fitting TRBD1. Germline trimming cut 5 bases from V and 8 bases from J; bases unmatched to any gene: 10. The CDR3 sequence is 16 residues long. Germline loops: CDR1 SGHVS, CDR2 FQNEAQ. CDR3 sequence reads: CASSKLTGTGGEKLFF. In DNA, the CDR3 is TGTGCCAGCAGCAAATTAACCGGGACAGGGGGAGAAAAACTGTTTTTT.

The V call is TRBV28, the J call TRBJ1-3; TRBD1 might be the D (6 bases). The CDR3 extends over 16 amino acids. From germline, CDR1 is MDHEN and CDR2 SYDVKM. V lost 2 bases and J lost 0, with 11 bases in between. Here the CDR3 reads CASSLGAGVSGNTIYF. The DNA for the CDR3 is TGTGCCAGCAGTTTAGGGGCAGGGGTCTCTGGAAACACCATATATTTT.

This chain links TRBV6-1 with TRBJ2-7; 7 bases are a match to TRBD2. V trimming: 8 bases; J trimming: 3 bases; junction bases outside the gene matches: 7. Germline V gene lookup returns CDR1 MNHNS and CDR2 SASEGT. The CDR3 sequence is 13 residues long. The DNA for the CDR3 is TGTGCCAGCGGGCAGGGACTAAACTACGAGCAGTACTTC. Its protein is CASGQGLNYEQYF.

The chain employs TRBV18 and TRBJ1-5, with 9 bases aligning to TRBD1. The V segment lost 6 bases and the J segment 5 bases; nucleotides outside the gene matches: 8. The CDR3 is made up of 15 amino acids. Germline assignment: CDR1 KGHSH and CDR2 LQKENI. The CDR3 DNA reads TGTGCCAGCTCTCGGGCGGGACAGGGTTATCAGCCCCAGCATTTT. This gives the protein CASSRAGQGYQPQHF.

This clone was recorded only once. The CDR3 DNA follows: TGTGCCAGCAGCGAAGGGAGGCCTAGCGGGAGGGCAAGTGATACGCAGTATTTT. Translating it yields CASSEGRPSGRASDTQYF. This chain links TRBV9 with TRBJ2-3; 12 nucleotides line up with TRBD2. From germline, CDR1 is SGDLS and CDR2 YYNGEE. The CDR3 is 18 amino acids. After removal of 3 bases from V and 6 bases from J, the junction contained 14 bases not matched to a gene.

This clone showed up just once. The chain carries TRBV11-2 and TRBJ1-6; D unresolved. This CDR3 comprises 14 residues. Trimming cost V 2 bases and J 10 bases, with 12 bases left between them. Per the germline V gene, CDR1 is SGHAT and CDR2 is FQNNGV. The CDR3 sequence is CASSLKPGGSPLHF. Here the CDR3 DNA reads TGTGCCAGCAGCTTAAAGCCAGGAGGCTCACCCCTCCACTTT. The full variable domain, completed using reference TRBV11-2 and TRBJ1-6, is EAGVAQSPRYKIIEKRQSVAFWCNPISGHATLYWYQQILGQGPKLLIQFQNNGVVDDSQLPKDRFSAERLKGVDSTLKIQPAKLEDSAVYLCASSLKPGGSPLHFGNGTRLTVT.

Of note for this clone: This CDR3 is also generated by other DNA sequences in the sample. The chain joins TRBV6-6 to TRBJ1-2; D ambiguous. The V gene lost 0 bases and the J gene lost 2 bases, with 4 bases spanning the gap. CDR3 length: 13 residues. Germline V CDR1 and CDR2: MNHNY, SVGAGI (reference sequence). This CDR3 reads CASSYSTNYGYTF. In DNA form, the CDR3 reads TGTGCCAGCAGTTACTCGACGAACTATGGCTACACCTTC.

The chain couples TRBV6-6 to TRBJ2-3; a possible D gene is TRBD1 (7 bases). This CDR3 contains 15 residues. V lost 6 bases and J 5 bases, leaving 18 bases between the germline ends. Germline V gene lookup returns CDR1 MNHNY and CDR2 SVGAGI (reference sequence). The CDR3 loop reads CASRGGQNVGDTQYF. Here the CDR3 DNA reads TGTGCCAGCAGGGGGGGACAGAACGTTGGAGATACGCAGTATTTT.

This clone was seen once. Other nucleotide sequences in the sample specify the same CDR3. The V gene is TRBV30, the J gene TRBJ1-1; D is ambiguous. The CDR3 runs 13 residues. Germline assignment: CDR1 GTSNPN and CDR2 SVGIG (reference sequence). V gave up 0 bases and J gave up 2 bases, with 7 bases separating them. As DNA, the CDR3 is TGTGCCTGGAGTGTACTGGGAAACACTGAAGCTTTCTTT. This gives the protein CAWSVLGNTEAFF. The variable domain in full, completed from reference TRBV30 and TRBJ1-1, reads SQTIHQWPATLVQPVGSPLSLECTVEGTSNPNLYWYRQAAGRGLQLLFYSVGIGQISSEVPQNLSASRPQDRQFILSSKKLLLSDSGFYLCAWSVLGNTEAFFGQGTRLTVV.

The rearrangement joins TRBV9 to TRBJ2-2, with TRBD1 identical over 8 bases. The CDR3 extends over 16 amino acids. V trimming: 4 bases; J trimming: 4 bases; junction bases outside the gene matches: 9. Germline assignment: CDR1 SGDLS and CDR2 YYNGEE. CDR3 region: CASSRYQGAGTGELFF. In DNA, the CDR3 is TGTGCCAGCAGCAGATACCAGGGGGCTGGCACCGGGGAGCTGTTTTTT.

This clone was detected once. The chain is built from TRBV30 and TRBJ2-3; D tentatively fits TRBD1 or TRBD2 (5 bases each). The CDR3 is made up of 15 amino acids. Trimming removed 1 base from V and 0 bases from J, with 11 bases in between. In germline, CDR1 is GTSNPN, CDR2 SVGIG (reference sequence). The CDR3 loop reads CAWSGPGSSTDTQYF. Here the CDR3 DNA reads TGTGCCTGGAGTGGGCCAGGGAGTAGCACAGATACGCAGTATTTT. The whole variable domain, filled in from reference TRBV30 and TRBJ2-3, reads SQTIHQWPATLVQPVGSPLSLECTVEGTSNPNLYWYRQAAGRGLQLLFYSVGIGQISSEVPQNLSASRPQDRQFILSSKKLLLSDSGFYLCAWSGPGSSTDTQYFGPGTRLTVL.

The rearrangement joins TRBV29-1 to TRBJ2-3; D is unresolved. Germline V gives CDR1 SQVTM, CDR2 ANQGSEA. Trimming pared 7 bases from V and 4 bases from J, leaving 21 bases between. The CDR3 length is 15 residues. Written as DNA, the CDR3 is TGCAGCGCGCTCCGCCGGCTGGAGAAGGCAGATACGCAGTATTTT. Encoded protein: CSALRRLEKADTQYF.

The chain has TRBV10-3 and TRBJ2-7; 9 positions match TRBD1. V was pared by 4 bases and J by 1 base, with 2 bases of the junction left unmatched. The germline CDR1 and CDR2 sequences are ENHRY and SYGVKD. The CDR3 consists of 14 residues. The CDR3 loop is CAISVGQGSYEQYF. CDR3 sequence (DNA): TGTGCCATCAGTGTAGGACAGGGGTCCTACGAGCAGTACTTC.

This clone was observed once. The chain is built from TRBV28 and TRBJ2-2; TRBD1 is a possible D gene (6 bases). The CDR3 sequence is 15 residues long. The V end lost 5 bases, the J end lost 1 base, and 11 bases lay between the germline ends. Germline V gene data show CDR1 as MDHEN and CDR2 as SYDVKM. The CDR3 spells CASSAQGKNTGELFF. The CDR3 DNA is TGTGCCAGCAGTGCTCAGGGGAAGAACACCGGGGAGCTGTTTTTT.

The CDR3 bases are TGTGCCAGCAGTTACTCTGGGGGAAAGGCGGCAGATACGCAGTATTTT. The encoded protein is CASSYSGGKAADTQYF. This chain uses TRBV6-5 with TRBJ2-3; TRBD1 or TRBD2 may be the D gene (5 bases each). There are 16 residues in the CDR3. V shed 0 bases and J shed 4 bases, with 14 bases lying between them. Germline CDR1 and CDR2: MNHEY and SVGAGI.